This T cell receptor beta chain was sequenced in a study of blood T cell repertoires in COVID-19. Background on the study: Samples of COVID-19 (acute and convalescent) were obtained from the United States, Italy and Spain. PBMCs, B-cell-depleted T cells, or T cells were the source of the cDNA or gDNA that made up the material.

Under the authors' procedure: Reference gene primer amplification gave nucleated cell count estimates. Clones were read by immunoSEQ multiplex PCR, and TCRdb kept only the in-frame ones, dropping some. From that table come the V and J calls and clone size; the DNA was used to work out D and trimming. The sample comprises 390,000 or so clones, about nine tenths of which are singletons, and about 1.5% rests with the top ten. The CDR3 is made up of 15 amino acids. Germline V gene sequence: CDR1 SQVTM, CDR2 ANQGSEA. V was cut by 4 bases and J by 6 bases, with 20 bases left in between. What was sequenced was peripheral blood. This chain links TRBV29-1 with TRBJ2-3; D is perhaps TRBD1 (6 bases). The clonotype was recovered from a woman younger than 45 with active or convalescent COVID-19. Written as DNA, the CDR3 is TGCAGCGTTGGTCGACAGGACCTGAGGTGGGATACGCAGTATTTT. Its translation: CSVGRQDLRWDTQYF.